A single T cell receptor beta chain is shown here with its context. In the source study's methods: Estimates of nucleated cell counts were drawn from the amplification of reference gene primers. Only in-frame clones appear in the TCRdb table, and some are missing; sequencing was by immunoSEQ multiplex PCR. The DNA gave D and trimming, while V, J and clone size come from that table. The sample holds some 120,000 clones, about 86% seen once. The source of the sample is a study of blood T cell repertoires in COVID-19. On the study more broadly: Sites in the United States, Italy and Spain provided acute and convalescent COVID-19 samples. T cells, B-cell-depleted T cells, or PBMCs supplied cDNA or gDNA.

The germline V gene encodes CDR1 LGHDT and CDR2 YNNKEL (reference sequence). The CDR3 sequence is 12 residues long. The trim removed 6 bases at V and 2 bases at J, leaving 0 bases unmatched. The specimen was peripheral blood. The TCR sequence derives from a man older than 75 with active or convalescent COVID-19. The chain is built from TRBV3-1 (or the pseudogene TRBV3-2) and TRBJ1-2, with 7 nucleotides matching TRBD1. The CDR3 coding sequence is TGTGCCAGCAGGACAGGGAACTATGGCTACACCTTC. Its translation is CASRTGNYGYTF.